The clone carrying this T cell receptor (beta chain) was seen more than once but under ten times. This entry comes from a study of technical replicates of blood from a few donors. The CDR3 length is 16 residues. Trimming took 2 bases from V and 2 from J, leaving 16 bases between them. Looked up from germline, CDR1 is GTSNPN and CDR2 is SVGIG (reference sequence). Clones were sequenced by immunoSEQ multiplex PCR, and TCRdb holds only the in-frame ones, with some missing. Among 75,000 to 100,000 clones listed, roughly 94% were seen once. The origin of this receptor is a human donor in good health. Sequenced sample: T cells isolated from PBMCs. The chain uses TRBV30 and TRBJ1-5; D remains unclear. The CDR3, as DNA: TGTGCCTGGAGTTCGGGGAGTGCTCGAGGCAATCAGCCCCAGCATTTT. Translating gives CAWSSGSARGNQPQHF.